Following are 8 T cell receptor beta chains from one sample sequenced in a study of graft-versus-host responses after intestinal transplantation. Their target antigens are unknown. Here immunoSEQ multiplex PCR was the method, and the copy in TCRdb shows in-frame clones only, minus some. The profile shows 80,000 to 95,000 clones, roughly 90% of them singletons. This material consisted of unstimulated CD4+ T cells sorted from spleen or lymph node cells, taken before transplant. The receptors were gathered from a human donor who was the organ donor for an intestinal transplant.

The V call is TRBV7-9, the J call TRBJ2-2; 9 positions match TRBD2. The J segment lost 1 base and the V segment lost 3 bases, leaving 3 bases of the junction unmatched. Per germline, CDR1 SEHNR and CDR2 FQNEAQ (reference sequence). This CDR3 contains 16 residues. DNA for the CDR3: TGTGCCAGCAGCTTTAGCGGGAGTGGGAACACCGGGGAGCTGTTTTTT. It translates to CASSFSGSGNTGELFF.

This chain connects TRBV28 to TRBJ2-7; the D gene is possibly TRBD2 (6 bases). This CDR3 has 12 amino acids. Germline loops: CDR1 MDHEN, CDR2 SYDVKM. V lost 6 bases, J lost 7 bases, and 13 bases lay in between. The CDR3 sequence: CASSGPRGEQYF. DNA for the CDR3: TGTGCCAGCAGCGGGCCCCGGGGGGAGCAGTACTTC. The whole variable domain, filled in from reference TRBV28 and TRBJ2-7, reads DVKVTQSSRYLVKRTGEKVFLECVQDMDHENMFWYRQDPGLGLRLIYFSYDVKMKEKGDIPEGYSVSREKKERFSLILESASTNQTSMYLCASSGPRGEQYFGPGTRLTVT.

This clone was detected only a few times. The chain links TRBV5-6 to TRBJ1-6; possible D gene TRBD1, 6 bases. This CDR3 has 14 amino acids. Per germline, CDR1 SGHDT and CDR2 YYEEEE. Trimming removed 4 bases at V and 10 bases at J, with 15 bases between. CDR3 sequence: CASSITGPGSPLHF. Here the CDR3 DNA reads TGTGCCAGCAGCATAACAGGGCCAGGATCACCCCTCCACTTT.

J is TRBJ1-1 and V is TRBV10-2, with 7 bases lining up with TRBD1. Germline V gene data show CDR1 as WSHSY and CDR2 as SAAADI. The CDR3 consists of 12 residues. J gave up 8 bases and V 10 bases, and 10 bases lay outside the gene matches. The CDR3 DNA reads TGCGCCACCAGGGGGGACATTACCGAAGCTTTCTTT. Protein product: CATRGDITEAFF.

This chain links TRBV6-1 with TRBJ1-5; D may be TRBD1 (6 bases). The germline V and J ends were trimmed by 1 base and 3 bases, with 13 bases remaining between them. CDR3 length: 16 amino acids. Germline CDR1 MNHNS, CDR2 SASEGT. CDR3 nucleotide sequence: TGTGCCAGCAGTGAAGTAGGGCAGGGGCCCAATCAGCCCCAGCATTTT. Translating it yields CASSEVGQGPNQPQHF.

The chain recombines TRBV9 with TRBJ1-1; no clear D. The CDR3 sequence is 13 residues long. Germline CDR1 reads SGDLS; CDR2 reads YYNGEE. V was clipped by 0 bases and J by 1 base, with 4 bases between them. The CDR3 DNA is TGTGCCAGCAGCGTAGTGAGGAACACTGAAGCTTTCTTT. It specifies CASSVVRNTEAFF.

The chain has TRBV6-5 and TRBJ1-5; D remains ambiguous. V was cut by 2 bases and J by 3 bases, with 8 bases left in between. The CDR3 totals 14 residues. CDR1 is MNHEY, CDR2 SVGAGI, per germline. CDR3 region: CASSYGQFNQPQHF. In DNA, the CDR3 is TGTGCCAGCAGTTACGGCCAGTTCAATCAGCCCCAGCATTTT.

The chain employs TRBV6-6 and TRBJ2-1; TRBD2 might be the D (6 bases). Trimming cost V 6 bases and J 10 bases, with 16 bases left between them. The germline CDR1 and CDR2 sequences are MNHNY and SVGAGI (reference sequence). The CDR3 runs to 13 residues. The CDR3 nucleotides are TGTGCCAGCAGCCACGGCGGGACCGAAGAGCAGTTCTTC. Translating it yields CASSHGGTEEQFF.